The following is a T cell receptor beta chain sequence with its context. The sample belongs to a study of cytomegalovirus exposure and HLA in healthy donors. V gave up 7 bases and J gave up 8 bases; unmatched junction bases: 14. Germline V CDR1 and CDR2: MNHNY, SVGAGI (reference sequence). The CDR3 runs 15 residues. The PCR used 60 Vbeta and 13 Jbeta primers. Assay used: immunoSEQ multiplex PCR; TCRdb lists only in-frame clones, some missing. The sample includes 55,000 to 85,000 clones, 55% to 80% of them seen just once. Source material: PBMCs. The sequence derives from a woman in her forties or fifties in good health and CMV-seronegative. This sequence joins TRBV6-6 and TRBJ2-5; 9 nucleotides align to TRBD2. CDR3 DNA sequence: TGTGCCAGCATCACTAGCGGGTTTGATGGAGGAACCCAGTACTTC. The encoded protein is CASITSGFDGGTQYF.